This T cell receptor (beta chain) was recovered during a study of shared clonotypes between healthy human individuals. Profiling relied on immunoSEQ multiplex PCR, and the TCRdb table lists in-frame clones only, not all of them. Seen here are about 470,000 clones, about 85% observed once, and the top ten hold about 13%. V dropped 2 bases and J dropped 4 bases, with 14 bases sitting between them. From germline, CDR1 is SGHDN and CDR2 FVKESK. This CDR3 region has 15 residues. Donors, healthy HIV-negative adults, lacked recent acute infections or vaccinations. The V gene is TRBV14, the J gene TRBJ1-2, with D possibly being TRBD1 (5 bases). Input material: PBMCs. The sequence was collected from a woman aged 40 to 50 in good health. Some clones in this sample may be carry-over from other donors' samples. The CDR3 nucleotides are TGTGCCAGCAGCCAAAGGCAGGGTAGAGGCTATGGCTACACCTTC. Translated, it gives CASSQRQGRGYGYTF.